This passage covers 21 T cell receptor beta chains from one sample sequenced in a study of T cells in localized non-small cell lung cancer. Some clones are missing from TCRdb's copy, which holds only in-frame ones; the method was immunoSEQ multiplex PCR. Here the sample spans about 950 clones, around 30% being singletons. The sequenced sample was normal lung tissue next to the tumor, obtained before any cancer treatment. The receptors come from a female donor at least 60 years old with stage I lung adenocarcinoma.

The chain combines TRBV6-8 with TRBJ1-5, with a possible D match to TRBD1 (6 bases). CDR1 and CDR2 from the germline V gene are MNHGY and SAAAGT. The CDR3 has 13 residues. V shed 10 bases and J shed 3 bases, with 13 bases lying between them. The CDR3 sequence: CAIEDRLNQPQHF. As DNA, the CDR3 is TGTGCCATAGAGGACAGACTCAATCAGCCCCAGCATTTT.

The chain employs TRBV19 and TRBJ1-4, with D perhaps TRBD1 (5 bases). Germline assignment: CDR1 LNHDA and CDR2 SQIVND (reference sequence). CDR3 size: 12 residues. V dropped 5 bases and J dropped 8 bases, with 9 bases sitting between them. CDR3 amino acids: CASSWGNEKLFF. As DNA, the CDR3 is TGTGCCAGTAGTTGGGGGAACGAAAAACTGTTTTTT.

The rearrangement joins TRBV9 to TRBJ1-1; D is undetermined. With 5 bases removed from V and 1 base from J, the gap between germline ends came to 12 bases. The CDR3 is made up of 14 amino acids. Germline V gene lookup returns CDR1 SGDLS and CDR2 YYNGEE. CDR3 in amino acids: CASSEDGKNTEAFF. CDR3 in DNA: TGTGCCAGCAGTGAAGACGGGAAGAACACTGAAGCTTTCTTT. Variable domain in full (rest from reference TRBV9 and TRBJ1-1): DSGVTQTPKHLITATGQRVTLRCSPRSGDLSVYWYQQSLDQGLQFLIQYYNGEERAKGNILERFSAQQFPDLHSELNLSSLELGDSALYFCASSEDGKNTEAFFGQGTRLTVV.

This clone was recorded only once. V gene TRBV18 combines with J gene TRBJ1-1; D is uncertain. Between the trimmed V and J ends, which lost 2 bases and 1 base, there was a span of 8 bases. This CDR3 comprises 14 residues. Germline CDR1 KGHSH, CDR2 LQKENI. CDR3 nucleotide sequence: TGTGCCAGCTCACCAGGCGCCGGGAACACTGAAGCTTTCTTT. It yields the protein CASSPGAGNTEAFF.

In this sample, this clone turned up a few times. The chain recombines TRBV11-3 with TRBJ2-3, with 10 bases fitting TRBD2. The ends lost 3 bases at V and 0 bases at J; junction bases unmatched: 9. The CDR3 is made up of 18 amino acids. CDR1 and CDR2 (germline): SGHNT, YENEEA. The chain's CDR3 is CASSLATLAGISTDTQYF. The CDR3 coding sequence is TGTGCCAGCAGCTTGGCCACACTAGCGGGAATCAGCACAGATACGCAGTATTTT.

V and J are TRBV18 and TRBJ2-7; unclear D gene. V lost 3 bases and J lost 3, with 6 bases in between. There are 12 residues in the CDR3. Looked up from germline, CDR1 is KGHSH and CDR2 is LQKENI. The DNA for the CDR3 is TGTGCCAGCTCACCCCAGGACTACGAGCAGTACTTC. Residues: CASSPQDYEQYF.

The CDR3 loop is CASRSRSHSSYNSPLHF. The CDR3 DNA sequence: TGTGCCAGCAGGAGCCGCTCCCACAGCTCCTATAATTCACCCCTCCACTTT. This chain connects TRBV6-8 to TRBJ1-6; D gene unclear. The CDR3 is made up of 17 amino acids. Germline assignment: CDR1 MNHGY and CDR2 SAAAGT. Trimming cost V 6 bases and J 0 bases, with 15 bases left between them.

This clone has more than one count but fewer than ten. The chain links TRBV6-8 to TRBJ1-3; no firm D call. The germline V and J ends were trimmed by 2 bases and 0 bases, with 11 bases remaining between them. Germline V lookup: CDR1 MNHGY, CDR2 SAAAGT. The CDR3 has 16 residues. The CDR3 DNA sequence: TGTGCCAGCAGTTACGCCCTAGCGACCTCTGGAAACACCATATATTTT. The encoded protein is CASSYALATSGNTIYF.

The chain uses TRBV29-1 and TRBJ1-1; tentatively, D is TRBD1 (5 bases). Germline V gene data show CDR1 as SQVTM and CDR2 as ANQGSEA. The CDR3 consists of 14 residues. V was pared by 7 bases and J by 0 bases, with 15 bases between. This CDR3 is CSARTARVNTEAFF. The CDR3 DNA is TGCAGCGCCCGAACGGCCAGGGTGAACACTGAAGCTTTCTTT.

The chain recombines TRBV9 with TRBJ2-2; 11 nucleotides agree with TRBD2. The germline V gene has CDR1 SGDLS and CDR2 YYNGEE. This CDR3 comprises 19 residues. V was clipped by 5 bases and J by 0 bases; unmatched bases: 12. CDR3: CASSAPQLAGVPNTGELFF. CDR3 coding DNA: TGTGCCAGCAGTGCCCCCCAACTAGCGGGAGTACCGAACACCGGGGAGCTGTTTTTT.

This chain uses TRBV19 with TRBJ2-2, with D unresolved. Per the germline V gene, CDR1 is LNHDA and CDR2 is SQIVND (reference sequence). This CDR3 has 15 residues. Deletions cut 1 base from V and 1 base from J, with 7 bases between. CDR3 residues: CASSIARKNTGELFF. CDR3 in DNA: TGTGCCAGTAGTATAGCTAGAAAGAACACCGGGGAGCTGTTTTTT.

In its sample, this clone was seen a few times. The chain couples TRBV6-8 to TRBJ1-3, with a possible D match to TRBD1 (6 bases). CDR1 and CDR2 (germline): MNHGY, SAAAGT. The CDR3 runs 16 residues. V dropped 10 bases and J dropped 0 bases, with 19 bases sitting between them. The CDR3 sequence is CAITGGGVPSGNTIYF. The CDR3 region has the DNA TGTGCCATCACCGGGGGGGGCGTCCCCTCTGGAAACACCATATATTTT.

The chain recombines TRBV11-3 with TRBJ2-5, with a weak D call TRBD1 (7 bases). Germline values: CDR1 SGHNT, CDR2 YENEEA. This CDR3 region has 14 residues. V was clipped by 6 bases and J by 5 bases, with 16 bases between them. In DNA form, the CDR3 reads TGTGCCAGCAGGTTCACAGGGGCGGGGGAGACCCAGTACTTC. Protein product: CASRFTGAGETQYF.

The J gene is TRBJ2-1, the V gene TRBV5-1; 9 nucleotides match TRBD1. Germline CDR1 and CDR2: SGHRS and YFSETQ. The CDR3 length is 15 residues. The V gene end was trimmed by 2 bases and the J gene end by 6 bases; junction bases not matched to a gene: 6. In DNA form, the CDR3 reads TGCGCCAGCAGCTTAGGGACAGGGAAAGGCAATGAGCAGTTCTTC. This encodes CASSLGTGKGNEQFF.

This clone is categorized as medium-sized. The genes are TRBV4-1 and TRBJ1-2; the D gene is possibly TRBD1 (6 bases). The germline CDR1 and CDR2 sequences are MGHRA and YSYEKL. CDR3 size: 14 residues. Between the trimmed V and J ends, which lost 0 bases and 5 bases, there was a span of 10 bases. CDR3 region: CASSQEGRGYGYTF. In DNA, the CDR3 is TGCGCCAGCAGCCAAGAAGGGAGGGGGTATGGCTACACCTTC.

This clone is judged medium-sized (0.01 to 0.1%). The rearrangement links TRBV9 to TRBJ2-1; 7 bases line up with TRBD1. V gave up 4 bases and J gave up 9 bases; unmatched junction bases: 10. Germline V gene lookup returns CDR1 SGDLS and CDR2 YYNGEE. The CDR3 is made up of 14 amino acids. CDR3 amino acids: CASSPRTGLSEQFF. The CDR3 DNA sequence: TGTGCCAGCAGCCCGAGGACAGGATTAAGTGAGCAGTTCTTC.

The chain has TRBV30 and TRBJ1-1, with D perhaps matching TRBD1 (5 bases). Germline V gene data show CDR1 as GTSNPN and CDR2 as SVGIG (reference sequence). The CDR3 spans 14 residues. V was trimmed by 2 bases and J by 4 bases, leaving 14 bases between them. CDR3 protein: CAWSTQGIVTEAFF. DNA for the CDR3: TGTGCCTGGAGTACCCAGGGAATAGTCACTGAAGCTTTCTTT.

The gene calls are TRBV18 and TRBJ2-7; possible D gene TRBD2, 5 bases. Germline CDR1 and CDR2: KGHSH and LQKENI. The CDR3 is 13 residues long. Trimming cost V 4 bases and J 6 bases, with 13 bases left between them. The CDR3 spells CASSRSAEGEQYF. The CDR3 DNA reads as TGTGCCAGCTCACGCAGCGCCGAGGGCGAGCAGTACTTC. Combining the CDR3 with reference TRBV18 and TRBJ2-7 gives the whole variable domain NAGVMQNPRHLVRRRGQEARLRCSPMKGHSHVYWYRQLPEEGLKFMVYLQKENIIDESGMPKERFSAEFPKEGPSILRIQQVVRGDSAAYFCASSRSAEGEQYFGPGTRLTVT.

The chain uses TRBV18 and TRBJ2-5; TRBD2 matches at 8 bases. Germline V gene sequence: CDR1 KGHSH, CDR2 LQKENI. Unmatched junction bases numbered 14, after V lost 6 bases and J lost 5 bases. This CDR3 region has 16 residues. The CDR3 bases are TGTGCCAGCTCTGCCCTCCACGGGGGGGAAAAGGAGACCCAGTACTTC. Translating gives CASSALHGGEKETQYF.

This clone was found a few times. The chain combines TRBV9 with TRBJ2-2, with unresolved D. Germline V CDR1 and CDR2: SGDLS, YYNGEE. The CDR3 spans 16 residues. The ends were cut back, 5 bases at V and 4 bases at J, with 18 bases in the middle. The CDR3 region has the DNA TGTGCCAGCAGTGAACGGCCTGCCCGTGGCACCGGGGAGCTGTTTTTT. The encoded protein is CASSERPARGTGELFF.

V and J are TRBV9 and TRBJ2-5, with TRBD2 identical over 8 bases. The CDR3 consists of 16 residues. V was clipped by 2 bases and J by 5 bases; unmatched bases: 11. Per the germline V gene, CDR1 is SGDLS and CDR2 is YYNGEE. In DNA form, the CDR3 reads TGTGCCAGCAGCGTTAACCGGGGGACTAGACTTGAGACCCAGTACTTC. It specifies CASSVNRGTRLETQYF.